Sequencing of this TCR beta chain was carried out in a study of blood T cell repertoires in COVID-19. Generated by immunoSEQ multiplex PCR, the TCRdb table keeps only in-frame clones and is missing some. This sample yields 350,000 to 500,000 clones, of which about 88% are seen a single time; about 1.5% belongs to the top ten. The germline CDR1 and CDR2 sequences are SGHRS and YFSETQ. The CDR3 length is 16 residues. V shed 1 base, J shed 0 bases, and the junction held 3 bases outside the gene matches. The V and J genes are TRBV5-1 and TRBJ2-7, with TRBD2 identical over 11 bases. This sequence originates from a woman aged 18 to 35 who had been exposed to COVID-19. The material sequenced was PBMCs or T cells enriched from blood (not recorded which). Written as DNA, the CDR3 is TGCGCCAGCAGCTTGTATACTAGCGGGGGCTCCTACGAGCAGTACTTC. This codes for CASSLYTSGGSYEQYF.